This entry lists 30 T cell receptor beta chains sequenced from one sample in a study of shared clonotypes between healthy human individuals. Measured with immunoSEQ multiplex PCR; TCRdb has only the in-frame clones, and not every one. This table has over a million clones, about 70% appearing once. The material sequenced was memory CD4+ T cells sorted from blood. Subset described: CD45RA-negative fraction. The receptors come from a man aged 18 to 30 in good health.

The rearrangement links TRBV11-2 to TRBJ2-1; the match to TRBD1 covers 8 bases. The CDR3 contains 15 residues. CDR1 SGHAT and CDR2 FQNNGV come from the germline V gene. J was trimmed by 9 bases and V by 5 bases; bases with no gene match: 12. The CDR3 region is CASSLGQGFFSEQFF. The CDR3 DNA sequence: TGTGCCAGCAGCCTCGGACAGGGTTTTTTTAGTGAGCAGTTCTTC.

V usage is TRBV5-1 and J usage is TRBJ2-2, with unresolved D. The CDR3 has 16 residues. V lost 6 bases and J 1 base, leaving 16 bases between the germline ends. CDR1 is SGHRS, CDR2 YFSETQ, per germline. This chain's CDR3 is CASNSLGTENTGELFF. CDR3 DNA: TGCGCCAGCAATAGCCTCGGCACAGAGAACACCGGGGAGCTGTTTTTT. Variable domain in full (rest from reference TRBV5-1 and TRBJ2-2): KAGVTQTPRYLIKTRGQQVTLSCSPISGHRSVSWYQQTPGQGLQFLFEYFSETQRNKGNFPGRFSGRQFSNSRSEMNVSTLELGDSALYLCASNSLGTENTGELFFGEGSRLTVL.

The chain combines TRBV2 with TRBJ1-1; D remains ambiguous. The CDR3 runs 13 residues. V lost 8 bases to trimming and J lost 0 bases, with 10 bases between them. Germline CDR1 SNHLY, CDR2 FYNNEI. The CDR3 here is CASAPLMNTEAFF. The CDR3 region has the DNA TGTGCCAGCGCCCCTTTGATGAACACTGAAGCTTTCTTT.

This chain connects TRBV30 to TRBJ1-4; D remains unclear. Germline CDR1 is GTSNPN and CDR2 is SVGIG (reference sequence). The V and J ends lost 4 bases and 5 bases respectively, with 5 bases between them. CDR3 size: 11 residues. In DNA, the CDR3 is TGTGCCTGGAACCGGAATGAAAAACTGTTTTTT. This gives the protein CAWNRNEKLFF.

The chain combines TRBV29-1 with TRBJ2-1; maybe TRBD1 (5 bases). Trimming removed 7 bases from V and 3 bases from J, with 19 bases in between. CDR1 and CDR2 (germline): SQVTM, ANQGSEA. This CDR3 contains 15 residues. CDR3: CSASTERDSYNEQFF. CDR3 DNA: TGCAGCGCTTCGACAGAACGAGACAGCTACAATGAGCAGTTCTTC.

The gene calls are TRBV19 and TRBJ2-2; TRBD1 matches at 9 bases. This CDR3 is 16 amino acids long. J lost 6 bases, V lost 3 bases, and 8 bases had no gene match. The germline CDR1 and CDR2 sequences are LNHDA and SQIVND (reference sequence). CDR3 sequence reads: CASSIRNRGRAGELFF. In DNA form, the CDR3 reads TGTGCCAGTAGTATTAGGAACAGGGGGCGGGCCGGGGAGCTGTTTTTT.

V and J are TRBV11-3 and TRBJ2-5, with TRBD1 as a possible D gene (5 bases). Germline CDR1 is SGHNT and CDR2 is YENEEA. Trimming cost V 3 bases and J 2 bases, with 10 bases left between them. This CDR3 has 14 amino acids. The CDR3 region has the DNA TGTGCCAGCAGCTTGGCTGGACAACAAGAGACCCAGTACTTC. This encodes CASSLAGQQETQYF.

The CDR3 bases are TGTGCCTGGACAAGGACAGGGGAGATGTACTTC. Its translation is CAWTRTGEMYF. The chain combines TRBV30 with TRBJ2-7; 9 bases are shared with TRBD1. The CDR3 loop spans 11 amino acids. The germline CDR1 and CDR2 sequences are GTSNPN and SVGIG (reference sequence). The ends lost 4 bases at V and 12 bases at J; junction bases unmatched: 7.

J is TRBJ1-6 and V is TRBV5-6; D perhaps matches TRBD1 (6 bases). The CDR3 consists of 15 residues. V dropped 1 base and J dropped 8 bases, with 13 bases sitting between them. The V gene's germline CDR1 is SGHDT and CDR2 YYEEEE. The CDR3 reads CASSLLTGNHSPLHF. CDR3 bases: TGTGCCAGCAGCTTGCTCACAGGGAACCATTCACCCCTCCACTTT. The full variable domain, completed using reference TRBV5-6 and TRBJ1-6, is DAGVTQSPTHLIKTRGQQVTLRCSPKSGHDTVSWYQQALGQGPQFIFQYYEEEERQRGNFPDRFSGHQFPNYSSELNVNALLLGDSALYLCASSLLTGNHSPLHFGNGTRLTVT.

The chain carries TRBV19 and TRBJ1-2; D is unresolved. Germline V CDR1 and CDR2: LNHDA, SQIVND (reference sequence). CDR3 size: 14 residues. The V end was cut by 3 bases, the J end by 5 bases, with 13 bases between. CDR3 sequence: CASSIATGGYGYTF. In nucleotides, the CDR3 is TGTGCCAGTAGTATTGCGACCGGCGGGTATGGCTACACCTTC.

A single count supports this clone. The chain has TRBV5-1 and TRBJ2-3; 9 bases fit TRBD2. Germline V lookup: CDR1 SGHRS, CDR2 YFSETQ. Trimming cost V 2 bases and J 0 bases; bases outside gene matches: 13. The CDR3 has 19 amino acids. CDR3 protein: CASSFGRALAGLSTDTQYF. The CDR3 DNA reads as TGCGCCAGCAGCTTTGGCAGGGCGCTAGCGGGACTTAGCACAGATACGCAGTATTTT.

The chain carries TRBV14 and TRBJ2-7; D unresolved. The CDR3 totals 13 residues. Germline V gene sequence: CDR1 SGHDN, CDR2 FVKESK. The V gene lost 1 base and the J gene lost 3 bases, with 7 bases spanning the gap. DNA for the CDR3: TGTGCCAGCAGCCAAGCGGTCCTCTACGAGCAGTACTTC. Translation gives CASSQAVLYEQYF.

A note on this clone: Additional DNA sequences in this sample encode the identical CDR3. The genes are TRBV27 and TRBJ1-2; D call uncertain. V was pared by 6 bases and J by 8 bases, with 13 bases between. The CDR3 loop spans 12 amino acids. CDR1 and CDR2 from the germline V gene are MNHEY and SMNVEV (reference sequence). The CDR3 coding sequence is TGTGCCAGCAGCTCATCCCGAGGCGGCTACACCTTC. Translated: CASSSSRGGYTF.

V and J are TRBV6-6 and TRBJ1-1, with 8 bases matching TRBD1. The V and J ends lost 0 bases and 7 bases, in that order; junction bases with no gene match: 7. Germline assignment: CDR1 MNHNY and CDR2 SVGAGI (reference sequence). The CDR3 has 15 amino acids. As DNA, the CDR3 is TGTGCCAGCAGTTACTCCCCGGGCACAGGGGGTGAAGCTTTCTTT. The encoded protein is CASSYSPGTGGEAFF.

V gene TRBV4-1 combines with J gene TRBJ1-5, with unresolved D. Trimming took off 5 bases at V and 6 bases at J, with 11 bases between the two ends. Germline CDR1 is MGHRA and CDR2 is YSYEKL. This CDR3 region has 13 residues. The CDR3 DNA reads as TGCGCCAGCAGCAATTTCACGGGTCAGCCCCAGCATTTT. The encoded protein is CASSNFTGQPQHF.

The chain has TRBV5-1 and TRBJ2-1; 10 positions match TRBD2. V shed 1 base and J 5 bases; nucleotides not matched to a gene: 3. Germline CDR1 is SGHRS and CDR2 is YFSETQ. The CDR3 has 15 amino acids. The CDR3 here is CASSLISGRNNEQFF. The CDR3 DNA reads TGCGCCAGCAGCTTGATTAGCGGGAGGAACAATGAGCAGTTCTTC.

The V and J genes are TRBV2 and TRBJ1-5, with 8 bases aligning to TRBD1. V dropped 4 bases and J dropped 6; count of bases not matched to a gene: 8. CDR1 is SNHLY, CDR2 FYNNEI, per germline. There are 15 residues in the CDR3. CDR3 protein: CASSVDRGVFQPQHF. CDR3 bases: TGTGCCAGCAGTGTAGACAGGGGCGTTTTTCAGCCCCAGCATTTT.

This chain connects TRBV10-1 to TRBJ2-2; D gene ambiguous. Germline CDR1 is WNHNN and CDR2 is SYGVQD (reference sequence). This CDR3 region has 15 residues. Deletions cut 4 bases from V and 1 base from J, with 10 bases between. CDR3: CASSVGRVNTGELFF. CDR3 sequence (DNA): TGCGCCAGCAGTGTGGGTAGGGTGAACACCGGGGAGCTGTTTTTT.

The genes are TRBV9 and TRBJ1-5; 8 bases match TRBD1. The CDR3 sequence is 14 residues long. The junction had 2 bases not matched to a gene; V was cut back by 0 bases and J by 6 bases. Germline loops: CDR1 SGDLS, CDR2 YYNGEE. This CDR3 reads CASSVGTGRQPQHF. CDR3 bases: TGTGCCAGCAGCGTAGGGACAGGGCGTCAGCCCCAGCATTTT.

This clone was observed a handful of times. The chain joins TRBV6-1 to TRBJ1-1; 7 nucleotides agree with TRBD1. The CDR3 covers 13 residues. V shed 10 bases and J 3 bases; nucleotides not matched to a gene: 8. Germline loops: CDR1 MNHNS, CDR2 SASEGT. The CDR3 DNA reads as TGTGCCAATTCCCCCAGGGGGGACACTGAAGCTTTCTTT. Translation gives CANSPRGDTEAFF.

The rearrangement uses TRBV6-1 and TRBJ1-5; D gene ambiguous. From germline, CDR1 is MNHNS and CDR2 SASEGT. The CDR3 runs to 14 residues. The V and J ends lost 1 base and 3 bases respectively, with 7 bases between them. The CDR3 sequence: CASSEGTFNQPQHF. The CDR3, as DNA: TGTGCCAGCAGTGAAGGGACGTTCAATCAGCCCCAGCATTTT.

This chain connects TRBV4-1 to TRBJ1-4; TRBD1 might be the D (6 bases). The germline CDR1 and CDR2 sequences are MGHRA and YSYEKL. The CDR3 has 15 residues. The V and J ends lost 4 bases and 0 bases respectively, with 9 bases between them. The CDR3 reads CASSLRTATNEKLFF. DNA of the CDR3: TGCGCCAGCAGCCTAAGGACAGCAACTAATGAAAAACTGTTTTTT.

J is TRBJ1-4 and V is TRBV27; 11 nucleotides match TRBD1. Trimming at V came to 5 bases and at J to 7 bases, leaving 6 bases not matched to a gene. The CDR3 is 15 residues long. Germline CDR1 reads MNHEY; CDR2 reads SMNVEV (reference sequence). Here the CDR3 DNA reads TGTGCCAGCAGTCGGGGGACAGGGGGTGGTGAAAAACTGTTTTTT. Protein product: CASSRGTGGGEKLFF.

Only one count was recorded for this clone. The chain couples TRBV10-3 to TRBJ2-5; weak D call: TRBD2 (5 bases). Germline-derived CDR1 and CDR2 are ENHRY and SYGVKD. This CDR3 comprises 18 residues. With 3 bases removed from V and 1 base from J, the gap between germline ends came to 21 bases. The CDR3 DNA reads as TGTGCCATCAGTGAACACCTAGAATTGGGCGGGCCCCAAGAGACCCAGTACTTC. Amino acids: CAISEHLELGGPQETQYF.

This clone is a singleton in its sample. The V and J genes are TRBV10-3 and TRBJ2-5; D ambiguous. Trimming took off 0 bases at V and 2 bases at J, with 10 bases between the two ends. Per germline, CDR1 ENHRY and CDR2 SYGVKD. This CDR3 is built from 15 residues. For the CDR3, the DNA is TGTGCCATCAGTGAGTCGGGCGGAGAGCAAGAGACCCAGTACTTC. The encoded protein is CAISESGGEQETQYF.

This chain connects TRBV10-3 to TRBJ1-1; D is unresolved. The CDR3 length is 14 residues. The V gene's germline CDR1 is ENHRY and CDR2 SYGVKD. V lost 2 bases and J lost 4, with 11 bases in between. The CDR3 loop is CAISEAGVSTEAFF. The DNA for the CDR3 is TGTGCCATCAGTGAGGCGGGCGTGAGCACTGAAGCTTTCTTT.

This clone has a handful of counts. The chain combines TRBV10-1 with TRBJ1-5, with TRBD1 matching 9 bases. This CDR3 contains 18 residues. V lost 6 bases, J lost 5 bases, and 17 bases stayed unmatched. Germline CDR1 WNHNN, CDR2 SYGVQD (reference sequence). CDR3 DNA sequence: TGCGCCAGCAGCCGAATCGGACAGGGGAGACTCCGGGATCAGCCCCAGCATTTT. Amino acids: CASSRIGQGRLRDQPQHF.

The rearrangement links TRBV5-4 to TRBJ2-2; 7 bases agree with TRBD1. V was pared by 4 bases and J by 5 bases, with 8 bases of the junction left unmatched. This CDR3 has 15 residues. Germline-derived CDR1 and CDR2 are SGHNT and YYREEE (reference sequence). CDR3 nucleotides: TGTGCCAGCAGCCTTGAGGGGGCAAAGACCGGGGAGCTGTTTTTT. Amino acid sequence: CASSLEGAKTGELFF.

The rearrangement uses TRBV2 and TRBJ2-5; tentative D call: TRBD2 (7 bases). The CDR3 has 12 amino acids. Germline CDR1 SNHLY, CDR2 FYNNEI. V gave up 8 bases and J gave up 2 bases, with 9 bases separating them. The CDR3 reads CASEGGQETQYF. The CDR3, as DNA: TGTGCCAGCGAGGGGGGGCAAGAGACCCAGTACTTC.

The genes are TRBV5-1 and TRBJ2-7, with D unclear. This CDR3 is built from 14 residues. From germline, CDR1 is SGHRS and CDR2 YFSETQ. Trimming left V 4 bases short and J 0 bases short, with 11 bases between. CDR3 sequence reads: CASSLRTFSYEQYF. The CDR3 DNA reads as TGCGCCAGCAGCCTAAGGACGTTCTCCTACGAGCAGTACTTC.